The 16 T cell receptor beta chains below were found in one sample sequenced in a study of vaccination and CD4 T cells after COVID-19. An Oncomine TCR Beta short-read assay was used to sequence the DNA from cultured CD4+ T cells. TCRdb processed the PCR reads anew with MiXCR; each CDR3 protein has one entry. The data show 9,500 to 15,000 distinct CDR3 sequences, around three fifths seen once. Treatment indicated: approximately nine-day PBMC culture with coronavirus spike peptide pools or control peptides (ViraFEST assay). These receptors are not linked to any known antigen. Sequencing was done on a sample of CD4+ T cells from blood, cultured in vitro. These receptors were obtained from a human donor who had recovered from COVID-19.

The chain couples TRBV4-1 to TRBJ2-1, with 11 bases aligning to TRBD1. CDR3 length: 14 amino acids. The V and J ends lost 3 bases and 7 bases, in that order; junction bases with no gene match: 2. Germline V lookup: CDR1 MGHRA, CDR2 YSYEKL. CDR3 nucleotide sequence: TGCGCCAGCAGCCAGTGGGACAGGGGGAATGAGCAGTTCTTC. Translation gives CASSQWDRGNEQFF.

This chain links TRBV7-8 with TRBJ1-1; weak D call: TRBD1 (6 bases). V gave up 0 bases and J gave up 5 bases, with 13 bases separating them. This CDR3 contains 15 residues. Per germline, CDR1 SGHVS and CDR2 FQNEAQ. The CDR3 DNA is TGTGCCAGCAGCTTAGCTGGTACGGGGGCAACTGAAGCTTTCTTT. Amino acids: CASSLAGTGATEAFF. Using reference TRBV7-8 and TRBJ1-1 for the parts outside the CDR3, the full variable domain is GAGVSQSPRYKVAKRGQDVALRCDPISGHVSLFWYQQALGQGPEFLTYFQNEAQLDKSGLPSDRFFAERPEGSVSTLKIQRTQQEDSAVYLCASSLAGTGATEAFFGQGTRLTVV.

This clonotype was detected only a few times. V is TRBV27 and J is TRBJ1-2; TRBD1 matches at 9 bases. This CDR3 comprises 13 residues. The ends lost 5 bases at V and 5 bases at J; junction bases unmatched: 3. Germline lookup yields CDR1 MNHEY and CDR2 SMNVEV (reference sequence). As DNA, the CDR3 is TGTGCCAGCAGTCACAGGGGGCTTTATGGCTACACCTTC. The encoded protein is CASSHRGLYGYTF.

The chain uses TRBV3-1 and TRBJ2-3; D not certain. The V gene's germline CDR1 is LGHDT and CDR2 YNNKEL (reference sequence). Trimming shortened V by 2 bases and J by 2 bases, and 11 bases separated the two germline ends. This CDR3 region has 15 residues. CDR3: CASSQSTLFTDTQYF. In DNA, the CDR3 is TGTGCCAGCAGCCAAAGCACCCTTTTCACAGATACGCAGTATTTT.

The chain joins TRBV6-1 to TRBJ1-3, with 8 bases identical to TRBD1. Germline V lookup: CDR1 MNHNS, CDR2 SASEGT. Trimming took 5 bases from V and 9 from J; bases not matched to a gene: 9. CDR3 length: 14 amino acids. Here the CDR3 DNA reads TGTGCCAGCAGTACAAGGACAGGGTGGACCACCATATATTTT. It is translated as CASSTRTGWTTIYF.

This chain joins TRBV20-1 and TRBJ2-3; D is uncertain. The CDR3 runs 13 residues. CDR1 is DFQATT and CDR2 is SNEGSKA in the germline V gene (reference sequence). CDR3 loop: CRCSALRTDTQYF. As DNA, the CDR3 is TGCAGGTGTTCAGCACTTCGCACAGATACGCAGTATTTT.

CDR3 nucleotide sequence: TGTGCCAGAAGGGTAGGGACATCGCGTAAAGAGACCCAGTACTTC. Its translation: CARRVGTSRKETQYF. This chain uses TRBV5-3 with TRBJ2-5; tentative D call: TRBD1 (6 bases). TRBV5-3 is assigned to the ORF class and has an uncertain function. The V and J ends lost 5 bases and 3 bases respectively, with 17 bases between them. This CDR3 has 15 amino acids.

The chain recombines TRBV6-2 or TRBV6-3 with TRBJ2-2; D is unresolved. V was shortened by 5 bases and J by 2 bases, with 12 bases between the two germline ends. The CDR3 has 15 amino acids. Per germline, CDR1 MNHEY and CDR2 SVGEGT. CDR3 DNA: TGTGCCAGCAGTCCCGCTAGGTTCAACACCGGGGAGCTGTTTTTT. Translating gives CASSPARFNTGELFF.

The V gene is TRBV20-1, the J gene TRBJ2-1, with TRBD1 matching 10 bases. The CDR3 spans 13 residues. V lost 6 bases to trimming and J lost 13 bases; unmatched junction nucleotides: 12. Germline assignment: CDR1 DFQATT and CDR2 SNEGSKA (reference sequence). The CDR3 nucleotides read TGCAGTGCCCCCGAGTTTGGACAGGGGGTACAGTTCTTC. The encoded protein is CSAPEFGQGVQFF.

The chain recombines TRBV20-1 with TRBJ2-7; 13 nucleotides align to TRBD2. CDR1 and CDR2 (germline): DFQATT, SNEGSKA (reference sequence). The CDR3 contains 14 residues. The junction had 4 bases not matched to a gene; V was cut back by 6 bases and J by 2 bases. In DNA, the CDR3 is TGCAGTGCCCAGGGACTAGCGGGAACCTACGAGCAGTACTTC. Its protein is CSAQGLAGTYEQYF.

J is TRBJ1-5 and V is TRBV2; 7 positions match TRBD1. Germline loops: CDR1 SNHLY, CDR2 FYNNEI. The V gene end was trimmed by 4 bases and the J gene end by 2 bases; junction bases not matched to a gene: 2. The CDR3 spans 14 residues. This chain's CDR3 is CASSGTGGNQPQHF. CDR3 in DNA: TGTGCCAGCAGTGGAACAGGGGGCAATCAGCCCCAGCATTTT.

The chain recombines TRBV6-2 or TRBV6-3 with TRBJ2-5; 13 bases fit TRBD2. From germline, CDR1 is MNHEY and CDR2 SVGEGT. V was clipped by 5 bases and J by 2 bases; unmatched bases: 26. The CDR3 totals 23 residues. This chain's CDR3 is CASSKIQELWTSGSRGGQETQYF. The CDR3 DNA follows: TGTGCCAGCAGTAAAATACAGGAATTGTGGACTAGCGGGAGTAGGGGTGGTCAAGAGACCCAGTACTTC.

The CDR3 reads CAIKNARNTQYF. In nucleotides, the CDR3 is TGTGCCATCAAAAACGCCCGGAATACGCAGTATTTT. V gene TRBV10-3 combines with J gene TRBJ2-3; no clear D. The CDR3 has 12 residues. V dropped 7 bases and J dropped 7 bases, with 12 bases sitting between them. CDR1 and CDR2 (germline): ENHRY, SYGVKD.

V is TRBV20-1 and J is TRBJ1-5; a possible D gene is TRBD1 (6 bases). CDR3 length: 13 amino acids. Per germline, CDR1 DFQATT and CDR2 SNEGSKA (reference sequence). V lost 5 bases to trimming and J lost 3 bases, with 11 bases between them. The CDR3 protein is CSAQDSINQPQHF. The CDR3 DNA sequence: TGCAGTGCTCAGGACAGCATCAATCAGCCCCAGCATTTT.

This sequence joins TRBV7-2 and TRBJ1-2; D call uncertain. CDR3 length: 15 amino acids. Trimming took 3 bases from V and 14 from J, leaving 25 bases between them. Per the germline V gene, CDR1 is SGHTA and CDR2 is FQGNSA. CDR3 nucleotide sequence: TGTGCCAGCAGCTTCTCACCCGCAATGGGTACTGGGAAGACCTTC. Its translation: CASSFSPAMGTGKTF.

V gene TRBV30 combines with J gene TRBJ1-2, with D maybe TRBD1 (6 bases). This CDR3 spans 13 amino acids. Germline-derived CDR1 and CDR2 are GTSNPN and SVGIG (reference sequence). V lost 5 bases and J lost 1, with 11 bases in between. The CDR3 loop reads CAWSQGDNYGYTF. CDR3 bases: TGTGCCTGGTCACAGGGAGATAACTATGGCTACACCTTC.